This TCR beta chain originates from a study of T-cell memory formation after mild COVID-19. The CDR3 covers 16 residues. Looked up from germline, CDR1 is SGHVS and CDR2 is FQNEAQ. Trimming at V came to 3 bases and at J to 3 bases, leaving 8 bases not matched to a gene. Note on this clonotype: Its target is not known.

5'RACE primed from the constant segment yielded TCR alpha and TCR beta cDNA libraries bearing sample barcodes and UMIs. TCRdb processed the 5' RACE reads anew with MiXCR; each CDR3 protein has one entry. This repertoire shows about 210,000 distinct CDR3 sequences, roughly 30% found once; its top ten account for approximately 10%. Whole-study findings and limits: Some clones that responded turned up in pre-infection memory, which suggests that cross-reactive memory joined in. Clones contracting over day 15 to 85 were CD4/CD8 balanced, with later expanders leaning CD4+.

The chain has TRBV7-8 and TRBJ1-3; 7 positions agree with TRBD1. The specimen sequenced was PBMCs or a T cell subset sorted from them (not recorded which). The receptor comes from an adult woman who had mild COVID-19 (a few samples of this study predate the infection). Cell type and time point are not known. This CDR3 reads CASSFSRPGGGNTIYF. The CDR3 nucleotides read TGTGCCAGCAGCTTTAGTCGTCCAGGGGGTGGAAACACCATATATTTT. Full variable domain (remainder filled in from reference TRBV7-8 and TRBJ1-3): GAGVSQSPRYKVAKRGQDVALRCDPISGHVSLFWYQQALGQGPEFLTYFQNEAQLDKSGLPSDRFFAERPEGSVSTLKIQRTQQEDSAVYLCASSFSRPGGGNTIYFGEGSWLTVV.